The 16 T cell receptor beta chains below all came from one sample that was sequenced in a study of identical twins. One entry per CDR3 protein, called by TCRdb with MiXCR from the 5' RACE reads. The data contain some 690,000 distinct CDR3 sequences, approximately 21% of them singletons. The same sample was also studied in work on T cells expressing NK-cell markers.

Source material: PBMCs. The receptors originated from a woman between 18 and 29 years old in good health.

V and J are TRBV12-3 or TRBV12-4 and TRBJ2-1, with 7 bases identical to TRBD1. The length of the CDR3 is 15 residues. The V and J ends lost 8 bases and 5 bases, in that order; junction bases with no gene match: 12. This CDR3 reads CASCSVDRSDNEQFF. The CDR3 coding sequence is TGTGCCAGCTGTTCGGTGGACAGGTCGGACAATGAGCAGTTCTTC.

This CDR3 reads CASSFSGTGSNEQYF. CDR3 DNA sequence: TGTGCCAGTAGTTTTTCCGGGACAGGCTCGAACGAGCAGTACTTC. The chain carries TRBV19 and TRBJ2-7; 8 bases are a match to TRBD1. The J segment lost 5 bases and the V segment lost 5 bases, leaving 11 bases of the junction unmatched. Germline V gene data show CDR1 as LNHDA and CDR2 as SQIVND (reference sequence). The CDR3 contains 15 residues.

The chain couples TRBV6-1 to TRBJ1-2; D gene unclear. V lost 6 bases to trimming and J lost 4 bases, with 12 bases between them. The CDR3 totals 13 residues. Germline V CDR1 and CDR2: MNHNS, SASEGT. In DNA form, the CDR3 reads TGTGCCAGCAGGAAGGAGACTTCCTATGGCTACACCTTC. It encodes CASRKETSYGYTF.

This clonotype was picked up a small number of times. The chain carries TRBV20-1 and TRBJ2-1; a weak D match, TRBD2 (6 bases). V was shortened by 3 bases and J by 4 bases, with 16 bases between the two germline ends. Germline loops: CDR1 DFQATT, CDR2 SNEGSKA (reference sequence). This CDR3 has 15 residues. DNA of the CDR3: TGCAGTGCTAGTCCCCTACAACTAGCTTACAATGAGCAGTTCTTC. Translation gives CSASPLQLAYNEQFF.

The rearrangement links TRBV5-1 to TRBJ2-7; no definite D call. This CDR3 is built from 16 residues. Germline-derived CDR1 and CDR2 are SGHRS and YFSETQ. The V gene lost 2 bases and the J gene lost 0 bases, with 15 bases spanning the gap. This chain's CDR3 is CASSFYGEGPSYEQYF. DNA of the CDR3: TGCGCCAGCAGCTTTTACGGAGAAGGGCCCTCCTACGAGCAGTACTTC.

This chain connects TRBV12-3 or TRBV12-4 to TRBJ1-1; D gene ambiguous. The CDR3 contains 11 residues. V gave up 9 bases and J gave up 1 base, with 6 bases separating them. This CDR3 is CASPGNTEAFF. The CDR3 DNA reads as TGTGCCAGTCCGGGGAACACTGAAGCTTTCTTT.

The rearrangement uses TRBV19 and TRBJ2-7, with D possibly being TRBD1 or TRBD2 (5 bases each). The CDR3 is 14 amino acids. Germline V gene lookup returns CDR1 LNHDA and CDR2 SQIVND (reference sequence). V lost 5 bases and J 5 bases, leaving 16 bases between the germline ends. CDR3 loop: CASSSDRGRHEQYF. CDR3 coding DNA: TGTGCCAGTAGTTCAGACCGGGGACGGCACGAGCAGTACTTC.

This clonotype has just a few counts. J is TRBJ1-4 and V is TRBV7-6; 7 bases map to TRBD1. The CDR3 has 16 amino acids. The V segment lost 5 bases and the J segment 3 bases; nucleotides outside the gene matches: 9. Looked up from germline, CDR1 is SGHVS and CDR2 is FNYEAQ. The CDR3 loop is CASSENHRGSNEKLFF. The CDR3 DNA follows: TGTGCCAGCAGCGAAAACCACAGGGGATCTAATGAAAAACTGTTTTTT. Filled out from reference TRBV7-6 and TRBJ1-4, the complete variable domain reads GAGVSQSPRYKVTKRGQDVALRCDPISGHVSLYWYRQALGQGPEFLTYFNYEAQQDKSGLPNDRFSAERPEGSISTLTIQRTEQRDSAMYRCASSENHRGSNEKLFFGSGTQLSVL.

This chain connects TRBV18 to TRBJ1-1; no clear D gene. The germline V and J ends were trimmed by 5 bases and 6 bases, with 7 bases remaining between them. Germline V lookup: CDR1 KGHSH, CDR2 LQKENI. The CDR3 contains 11 residues. The CDR3 sequence: CASSTTAEAFF. DNA for the CDR3: TGTGCCAGCTCAACAACTGCTGAAGCTTTCTTT.

This CDR3 is CASSRGGTAGYNEQFF. The CDR3 region has the DNA TGTGCCAGCAGTCGCGGAGGGACAGCTGGATACAATGAGCAGTTCTTC. The chain carries TRBV6-4 and TRBJ2-1, with TRBD1 as a possible D gene (7 bases). There are 16 residues in the CDR3. CDR1 is MRHNA and CDR2 is SNTAGT in the germline V gene. Trimming shortened V by 5 bases and J by 4 bases, and 18 bases separated the two germline ends.

This clonotype occurred a few times. This chain connects TRBV20-1 to TRBJ2-7; D uncertain. Deletions cut 0 bases from V and 6 bases from J, with 12 bases between. This CDR3 region has 13 residues. Germline CDR1 DFQATT, CDR2 SNEGSKA (reference sequence). Here the CDR3 DNA reads TGCAGTGCTAGAGACGCAAGTAAACGCGAGCAGTACTTC. This encodes CSARDASKREQYF.

There are a few counts of this clonotype. The rearrangement uses TRBV5-1 and TRBJ2-2, with TRBD2 identical over 8 bases. Germline values: CDR1 SGHRS, CDR2 YFSETQ. The CDR3 loop spans 15 amino acids. Trimming took 1 base from V and 4 from J; bases not matched to a gene: 3. The CDR3 loop reads CASSLRSGGTGELFF. CDR3 sequence (DNA): TGCGCCAGCAGCTTGAGGAGCGGGGGCACCGGGGAGCTGTTTTTT.

This clonotype was detected only a few times. The chain links TRBV20-1 to TRBJ2-5; 10 bases agree with TRBD2. The germline gives CDR1 DFQATT, CDR2 SNEGSKA (reference sequence). V gave up 4 bases and J gave up 4 bases; unmatched junction bases: 6. This CDR3 comprises 14 residues. As DNA, the CDR3 is TGCAGTGCTACCCTAGCGGGGGTAGCAGAGACCCAGTACTTC. Translation gives CSATLAGVAETQYF.

V and J are TRBV6-5 and TRBJ2-2, with no clear D. The germline CDR1 and CDR2 sequences are MNHEY and SVGAGI. The CDR3 totals 16 residues. V lost 0 bases, J lost 6 bases, and 14 bases lay in between. The chain's CDR3 is CASSYSRTVLSGELFF. The DNA for the CDR3 is TGTGCCAGCAGTTACTCGCGTACAGTCCTGTCCGGGGAGCTGTTTTTT.

The chain recombines TRBV12-3 or TRBV12-4 with TRBJ1-2, with unresolved D. Trimming shortened V by 4 bases and J by 7 bases, and 13 bases separated the two germline ends. The CDR3 covers 13 residues. The CDR3 bases are TGTGCCAGCAGTTCCCCCCGTTCGGGTGGCTACACCTTC. Translation gives CASSSPRSGGYTF.

This clonotype has only a few counts. The V gene is TRBV20-1, the J gene TRBJ2-1, with a possible D match to TRBD2 (5 bases). With 3 bases removed from V and 2 bases from J, the gap between germline ends came to 11 bases. CDR3 size: 14 residues. CDR1 and CDR2 from the germline V gene are DFQATT and SNEGSKA (reference sequence). The CDR3, as DNA: TGCAGTGCTAGGAGCGGATTTACCTACAATGAGCAGTTCTTC. This codes for CSARSGFTYNEQFF.